This record covers a single TCR beta chain. Its antigen remains unknown. The sample carries other DNA sequences with the same CDR3. The sample originates from a study of memory CD4+ T cells and cytomegalovirus serostatus. Study information: Donors were healthy Belgian adults, several CMV seropositive and 20 to 25 seronegative.

Study findings and constraints: About 40% of the roughly 160 known CMV-associated TCRbeta sequences appeared in CD4+ memory.

Single viable CD3+CD4+CD8-CD45RO+ cells were sorted as the memory CD4+ T cells. Positive selection with CD4 microbeads enriched total CD4+ T cells. The CDR3 spans 14 residues. Germline V CDR1 and CDR2: SNHLY, FYNNEI. V was trimmed by 4 bases and J by 0 bases, leaving 9 bases between them. The protocol was immunoSEQ multiplex PCR, while the TCRdb copy is restricted to in-frame clones and leaves out a portion. The sample consists of about 25,000 clones, under 85% of them appearing once. Sequencing was performed on memory CD4+ T cells from blood. The chain has TRBV2 and TRBJ1-1; D not certain. The TCR was taken from an adult in good health and CMV-seronegative. CDR3 sequence: CASSVDRVNTEAFF. The CDR3 region has the DNA TGTGCCAGCAGTGTAGACCGAGTGAACACTGAAGCTTTCTTT.